This T cell receptor (beta chain) was documented in a study of human T cells and chemical hapten exposure. Study background: The upper back received 0.01% DPC by patch testing, with results read at 6 days. Study findings and constraints: Among expanded TCRs, significantly more large CDR3 similarity clusters formed than among controls.

TCRdb passed the RACE reads through MiXCR, listing each CDR3 protein once. This sample yields fewer than 150,000 distinct CDR3 sequences, of which roughly 13% are seen a single time; about 0.9% belongs to the top ten. Trimming removed 5 bases at V and 2 bases at J, with 12 bases between. Per germline, CDR1 SGHDN and CDR2 FVKESK. The CDR3 loop spans 14 amino acids. This clonotype showed up many times. Its target is unknown. Time point defined: patch test 1, 2 weeks after DPC sensitization. Treatment described: therapeutic diphenylcyclopropenone sensitization with weekly scalp DPC. Unseparated into fractions, whole blood served as the source from which total RNA was extracted.

The sequence derives from a man aged 18 to 29 with alopecia areata. Some clones in this sample may be carry-over from other donors' samples. The chain joins TRBV14 to TRBJ1-1; weak D call: TRBD1 (6 bases). The material was whole blood, obtained in connection with sensitization to the hapten diphenylcyclopropenone (DPC). CDR3 bases: TGTGCCAGCAGCTCGACAGGTCTTAACACTGAAGCTTTCTTT. It translates to CASSSTGLNTEAFF.